This T cell receptor beta chain was found in a study of human T cells and chemical hapten exposure. TCRdb analysed the RACE reads with MiXCR anew, one entry per CDR3 protein. The repertoire consists of about 380,000 distinct CDR3 sequences, with about 6.3% occurring once and the leading ten covering less than 6.5%. Trimming cost V 8 bases and J 0 bases; bases outside gene matches: 10. This CDR3 spans 17 amino acids. Looked up from germline, CDR1 is SNHLY and CDR2 is FYNNEI. This clonotype showed up just a few times. Regarding time point: patch test 2, 6 weeks after DPC sensitization. Treatment indicated: therapeutic diphenylcyclopropenone sensitization with weekly scalp DPC.

This chain links TRBV2 with TRBJ1-6; 7 nucleotides align to TRBD1. This sample comprised whole blood, obtained in connection with sensitization to the hapten diphenylcyclopropenone (DPC). This receptor was identified in a woman under 30 with alopecia areata. Some clones in this sample may be carry-over from other donors' samples. The CDR3 DNA sequence: TGTGCCAGCGAAGACAGGGAAAGGAGCTCCTATAATTCACCCCTCCACTTT. Translated: CASEDRERSSYNSPLHF. Complete variable domain (other parts from reference TRBV2 and TRBJ1-6): EPEVTQTPSHQVTQMGQEVILRCVPISNHLYFYWYRQILGQKVEFLVSFYNNEISEKSEIFDDQFSVERPDGSNFTLKIRSTKLEDSAMYFCASEDRERSSYNSPLHFGNGTRLTVT.